This record concerns one T cell receptor beta chain sequence. No antigen is known for it. These data originate in a study of shared clonotypes between healthy human individuals. The study, taken as a whole, reports: It was expected that sequencing depth would affect clonotype sharing among donors.

The CDR3 spans 15 residues. The germline V gene has CDR1 SGHRS and CDR2 YFSETQ. Germline trimming cut 4 bases from V and 5 bases from J; bases unmatched to any gene: 10. The table came from immunoSEQ multiplex PCR; TCRdb's copy has only in-frame clones and leaves some out. The table includes about 490,000 clones, 79% detected once. The chain combines TRBV5-1 with TRBJ2-7, with 9 bases identical to TRBD2. This receptor was taken from a woman in her thirties or forties in good health. Some clones in this sample may be carry-over from other donors' samples. The sequenced sample was PBMCs. In nucleotides, the CDR3 is TGCGCCAGCAGCCTAGTAGCGGGAGAAGTCGACGAGCAGTACTTC. Amino acids: CASSLVAGEVDEQYF.